The clone carrying this T cell receptor beta chain showed up just once. Its antigen is not identified. This record comes from a study of T cells in localized non-small cell lung cancer. Study-wide findings and caveats: A higher density of T cells in blood coincided with extended overall survival.

Looked up from germline, CDR1 is SGDLS and CDR2 is YYNGEE. This CDR3 region has 14 residues. V lost 4 bases, J lost 0 bases, and 8 bases lay in between. Only in-frame clones appear in the TCRdb table, and some are missing; sequencing was by immunoSEQ multiplex PCR. Seen here are under 40,000 clones, about nine tenths observed once, and the top ten hold around 3.8%. The sample consisted of peripheral blood, taken before any cancer treatment. The clonotype originates from a male donor at least 60 years old with stage III lung adenocarcinoma. This rearrangement joins TRBV9 to TRBJ1-3; the D is unclear. In DNA form, the CDR3 reads TGTGCCAGCAGCCCTACGAGCTCTGGAAACACCATATATTTT. This codes for CASSPTSSGNTIYF.